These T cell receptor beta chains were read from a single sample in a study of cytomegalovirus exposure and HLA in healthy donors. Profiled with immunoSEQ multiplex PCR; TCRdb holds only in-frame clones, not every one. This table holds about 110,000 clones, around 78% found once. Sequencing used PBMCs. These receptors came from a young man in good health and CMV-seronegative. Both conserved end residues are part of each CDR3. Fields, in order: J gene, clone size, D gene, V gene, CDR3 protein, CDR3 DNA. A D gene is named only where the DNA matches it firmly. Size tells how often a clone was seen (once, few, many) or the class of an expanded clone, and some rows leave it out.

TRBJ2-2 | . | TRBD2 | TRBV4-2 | CASSQDSLAGTGELFF | TGTGCCAGCAGCCAAGATAGTCTAGCGGGCACCGGGGAGCTGTTTTTT
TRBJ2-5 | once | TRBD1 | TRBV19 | CASRGTAQETQYF | TGTGCCAGTAGGGGGACAGCCCAAGAGACCCAGTACTTC
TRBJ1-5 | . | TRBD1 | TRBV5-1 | CASSVGQGANQPQHF | TGCGCCAGCAGCGTGGGACAGGGGGCGAATCAGCCCCAGCATTTT
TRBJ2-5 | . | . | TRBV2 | CASSAPGTQYF | TGTGCCAGCAGCGCCCCAGGGACCCAGTACTTC
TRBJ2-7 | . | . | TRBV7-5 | CARSLARTGYEQYF | TGTGCCAGAAGCTTAGCCCGGACAGGGTACGAGCAGTACTTC
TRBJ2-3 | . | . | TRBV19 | CASSRSRADTQYF | TGTGCCAGTAGCCGCTCCAGGGCAGATACGCAGTATTTT
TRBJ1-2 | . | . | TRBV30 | CAWSVGQTYGYTF | TGTGCCTGGAGTGTAGGACAGACTTATGGCTACACCTTC
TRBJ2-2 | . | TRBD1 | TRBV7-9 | CASSDREETGELFF | TGTGCCAGCTCGGACAGGGAGGAGACCGGGGAGCTGTTTTTT
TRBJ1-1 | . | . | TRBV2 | CASSGGHYTTEAFF | TGTGCCAGCAGTGGTGGCCACTATACCACTGAAGCTTTCTTT
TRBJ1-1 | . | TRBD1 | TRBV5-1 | CASSLDRGMNTEAFF | TGCGCCAGCAGCTTGGACAGGGGGATGAACACTGAAGCTTTCTTT
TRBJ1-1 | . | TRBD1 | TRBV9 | CASSAQTGDETEAFF | TGTGCCAGCAGCGCCCAGACAGGGGACGAAACTGAAGCTTTCTTT
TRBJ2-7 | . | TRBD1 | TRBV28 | CASTRQGPSEQYF | TGTGCCAGCACCCGACAGGGGCCTTCCGAGCAGTACTTC
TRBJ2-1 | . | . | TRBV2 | CASTVATYNEQFF | TGTGCCAGCACGGTAGCGACCTACAATGAGCAGTTCTTC
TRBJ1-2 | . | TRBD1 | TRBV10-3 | CATEDRAGGYTF | TGTGCCACCGAGGACAGGGCGGGAGGCTACACCTTC
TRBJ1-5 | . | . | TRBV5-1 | CASREDGNQPQHF | TGCGCCAGCAGGGAGGACGGCAATCAGCCCCAGCATTTT
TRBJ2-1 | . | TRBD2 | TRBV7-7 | CASSLLAGAPYNEQFF | TGTGCCAGCAGCTTACTAGCGGGAGCCCCCTACAATGAGCAGTTCTTC
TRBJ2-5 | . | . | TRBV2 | CASREGTVRETQYF | TGTGCCAGCAGGGAGGGGACAGTCAGGGAGACCCAGTACTTC
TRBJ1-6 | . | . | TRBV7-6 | CASSSRGGARNSPLHF | TGTGCCAGCAGCTCACGTGGAGGGGCGCGGAATTCACCCCTCCACTTT
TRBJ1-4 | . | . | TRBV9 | CASSSGYRESEKLFF | TGTGCCAGCAGCTCAGGATACAGGGAATCGGAAAAACTGTTTTTT
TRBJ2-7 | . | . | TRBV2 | CASRPTIQDYEQYF | TGTGCCAGCAGGCCGACAATCCAAGACTACGAGCAGTACTTC
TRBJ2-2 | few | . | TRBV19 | CASSRGATGELFF | TGTGCCAGTAGCCGGGGAGCCACCGGGGAGCTGTTTTTT
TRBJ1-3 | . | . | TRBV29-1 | CSVVLGVGNTIYF | TGCAGCGTTGTCTTAGGGGTTGGAAACACCATATATTTT
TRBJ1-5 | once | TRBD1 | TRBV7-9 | CASSPTGGHNQPQHF | TGTGCCAGCAGCCCGACAGGGGGGCACAATCAGCCCCAGCATTTT
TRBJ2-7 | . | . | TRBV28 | CASSRDSQDTYEQYF | TGTGCCAGCAGTCGTGACAGCCAGGATACCTACGAGCAGTACTTC
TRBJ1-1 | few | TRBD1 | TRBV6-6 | CASSGGTGEGNTEAFF | TGTGCCAGCAGTGGAGGGACAGGGGAGGGGAACACTGAAGCTTTCTTT
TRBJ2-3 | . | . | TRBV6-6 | CASSQGRAIQTDTQYF | TGTGCCAGCAGCCAGGGGAGGGCCATACAAACAGATACGCAGTATTTT
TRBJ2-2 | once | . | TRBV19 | CASSSGTVNTGELFF | TGTGCCAGTAGTAGCGGGACGGTGAACACCGGGGAGCTGTTTTTT
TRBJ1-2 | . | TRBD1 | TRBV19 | CASSIRDRGAYGYTF | TGTGCCAGTAGTATACGGGACAGGGGGGCCTATGGCTACACCTTC
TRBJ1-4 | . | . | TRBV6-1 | CASRAIPTNEKLFF | TGTGCCAGCAGAGCCATTCCAACTAATGAAAAACTGTTTTTT
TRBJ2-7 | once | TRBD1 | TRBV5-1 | CASSSGQTSYEQYF | TGCGCCAGCAGCTCGGGACAGACTTCCTACGAGCAGTACTTC
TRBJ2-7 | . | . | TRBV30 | CAWSVPRAGYEQYF | TGTGCCTGGAGTGTACCCCGAGCGGGCTACGAGCAGTACTTC
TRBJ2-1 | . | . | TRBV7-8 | CASSLPTGHYNEQFF | TGTGCCAGCAGCCTACCTACAGGGCACTACAATGAGCAGTTCTTC
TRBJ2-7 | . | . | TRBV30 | CAWSVDRSYEQYF | TGTGCCTGGAGTGTAGACAGAAGCTACGAGCAGTACTTC
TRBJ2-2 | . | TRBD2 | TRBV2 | CASSELAGGGELFF | TGTGCCAGCAGTGAACTAGCGGGTGGTGGGGAGCTGTTTTTT
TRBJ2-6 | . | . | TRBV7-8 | CASSLIIRGPVVLTF | TGTGCCAGCAGCCTAATCATCAGGGGCCCCGTCGTCCTGACTTTC
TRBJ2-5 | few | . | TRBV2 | CASSEDLGLLQETQYF | TGTGCCAGCAGTGAAGACCTGGGGCTTTTACAAGAGACCCAGTACTTC
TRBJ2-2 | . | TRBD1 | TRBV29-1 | CSAGQVEGGELFF | TGCAGCGCAGGACAGGTCGAGGGCGGGGAGCTGTTTTTT
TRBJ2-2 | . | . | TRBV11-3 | CASSLAPGGELFF | TGTGCCAGCAGCTTAGCCCCCGGCGGGGAGCTGTTTTTT
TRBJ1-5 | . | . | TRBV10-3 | CAISEGANQPQHF | TGTGCCATCAGTGAAGGGGCCAATCAGCCCCAGCATTTT
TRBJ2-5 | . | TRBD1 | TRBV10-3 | CAISGSGTALLETQYF | TGTGCCATCAGTGGATCCGGGACAGCTTTGTTAGAGACCCAGTACTTC
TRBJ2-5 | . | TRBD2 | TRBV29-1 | CSAQRGGETQYF | TGCAGCGCTCAACGGGGGGGTGAGACCCAGTACTTC
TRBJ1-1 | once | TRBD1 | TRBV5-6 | CASSAGTGDPEAFF | TGTGCCAGCAGCGCCGGGACAGGCGACCCTGAAGCTTTCTTT
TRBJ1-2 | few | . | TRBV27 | CASRISRGSYGYTF | TGTGCCAGCAGGATAAGCCGGGGGAGCTATGGCTACACCTTC
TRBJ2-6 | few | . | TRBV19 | CASSTGLGANVLTF | TGTGCCAGTTCTACAGGGCTGGGGGCCAACGTCCTGACTTTC
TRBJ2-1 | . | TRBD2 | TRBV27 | CASSSGLAGGPLFYNEQFF | TGTGCCAGCAGTTCCGGACTAGCGGGAGGGCCTCTTTTCTACAATGAGCAGTTCTTC
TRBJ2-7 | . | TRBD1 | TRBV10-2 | CASSARDRDYEQYF | TGCGCCAGCAGTGCCCGGGACAGGGACTACGAGCAGTACTTC
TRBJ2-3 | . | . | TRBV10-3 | CAISDPMGGDTQYF | TGTGCCATCAGTGACCCAATGGGGGGAGATACGCAGTATTTT
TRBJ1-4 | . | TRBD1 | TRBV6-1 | CASSVRTGVTNEKLFF | TGTGCCAGCAGTGTCCGAACAGGGGTAACTAATGAAAAACTGTTTTTT
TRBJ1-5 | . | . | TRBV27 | CASIFGLEPQHF | TGTGCCAGCATTTTTGGCCTAGAGCCCCAGCATTTT
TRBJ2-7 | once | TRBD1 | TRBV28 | CASSLLGTGTYEQYF | TGTGCCAGCAGTCTTCTAGGGACAGGTACCTACGAGCAGTACTTC
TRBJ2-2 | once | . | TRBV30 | CARSSPGDDVTGELFF | TGTGCCCGGAGTTCACCGGGGGACGATGTCACCGGGGAGCTGTTTTTT
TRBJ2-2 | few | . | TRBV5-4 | CASSDTGGELFF | TGTGCCAGCAGCGACACAGGCGGGGAGCTGTTTTTT
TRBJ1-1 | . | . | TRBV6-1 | CASSGGARGLAEAFF | TGTGCCAGCAGTGGAGGTGCTCGGGGTCTGGCTGAAGCTTTCTTT
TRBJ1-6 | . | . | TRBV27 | CASSLSTGTNSPLHF | TGTGCCAGCAGTTTATCGACAGGAACCAATTCACCCCTCCACTTT
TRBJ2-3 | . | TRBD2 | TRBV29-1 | CSVAGTSGEDTQYF | TGCAGCGTTGCCGGGACTAGCGGCGAGGATACGCAGTATTTT
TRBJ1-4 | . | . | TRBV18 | CASSPGPNEKLFF | TGTGCCAGCTCACCAGGGCCGAATGAAAAACTGTTTTTT
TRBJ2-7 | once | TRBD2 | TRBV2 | CASRGLADAYEQYF | TGTGCCAGCAGGGGACTAGCGGACGCCTACGAGCAGTACTTC
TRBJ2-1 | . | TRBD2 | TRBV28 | CASSLITAGAQDNEQFF | TGTGCCAGCAGTTTAATTACAGCGGGAGCCCAGGACAATGAGCAGTTCTTC
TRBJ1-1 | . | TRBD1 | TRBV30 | CAWRVTGTTEAFF | TGTGCCTGGAGAGTGACAGGGACCACTGAAGCTTTCTTT
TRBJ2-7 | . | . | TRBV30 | CAWSLLGREQYF | TGTGCCTGGAGTCTACTTGGGCGCGAGCAGTACTTC